These T cell receptor beta chains were read from a single sample in a study of radiation and T cells in renal cell carcinoma. Sequencing was performed with immunoSEQ multiplex PCR; in TCRdb, only in-frame clones are kept and a portion is missing. This table has tens of thousands of clones, around 81% appearing once. Sample: blood, taken from a patient whose treatment included radiotherapy and nephrectomy. These TCRs come from a man over 45 with renal cell carcinoma. The CDR3 runs from the conserved cysteine through the conserved F or W. The D gene is left open where the match is weak. Some rows have no size entry. The others give once, few or many, or a class for an expanded clone.

j_call,clone_size,v_call,d_call,cdr3_length,cdr3_aa,cdr3_nt
TRBJ2-2,.,TRBV30,.,15,CAWSVLRDITGELFF,TGTGCCTGGAGTGTACTGCGAGACATAACCGGGGAGCTGTTTTTT
TRBJ2-1,.,TRBV7-2,.,19,CASSLHPPLALSSYNEQFF,TGTGCCAGCAGCTTACACCCTCCGCTGGCGCTCAGCTCCTACAATGAGCAGTTCTTC
TRBJ1-6,.,TRBV5-1,.,16,CASSRWAAVYNSPLHF,TGCGCCAGCAGCAGGTGGGCGGCTGTATATAATTCACCCCTCCACTTT
TRBJ2-5,.,TRBV5-1,.,18,CASSLGAGSLETGETQYF,TGCGCCAGCAGCTTGGGTGCAGGGAGTCTGGAAACGGGGGAGACCCAGTACTTC
TRBJ2-1,.,TRBV6-1,TRBD2,18,CASSEQGPGLGVPNEQFF,TGTGCCAGCAGTGAACAGGGCCCGGGACTAGGGGTTCCCAATGAGCAGTTCTTC
TRBJ1-3,.,TRBV4-3,.,14,CASSQSRAGDTIYF,TGCGCCAGCAGCCAGAGCAGGGCAGGGGACACCATATATTTT
TRBJ1-3,few,TRBV6-1,TRBD1,17,CASSEWQGQARGNTIYF,TGTGCCAGCAGTGAATGGCAGGGACAGGCTAGAGGAAACACCATATATTTT
TRBJ2-7,.,TRBV6-5,.,15,CASSYSGRPFYEQYF,TGTGCCAGCAGTTACTCAGGCAGGCCCTTCTACGAGCAGTACTTC
TRBJ1-1,.,TRBV6-1,.,15,CASRGDTTANTEAFF,TGTGCCAGCAGAGGGGACACAACCGCGAACACTGAAGCTTTCTTT
TRBJ2-7,.,TRBV7-2,TRBD2,18,CASSLPMTGGGLRYEQYF,TGTGCCAGCAGCTTGCCTATGACTGGCGGGGGGTTGCGTTACGAGCAGTACTTC
TRBJ1-3,.,TRBV7-8,.,14,CASSLGTSGNTIYF,TGTGCCAGCAGCTTAGGGACCTCTGGAAACACCATATATTTT
TRBJ2-5,.,TRBV5-1,.,13,CASTRQPGETQYF,TGCGCCAGCACACGACAGCCGGGGGAGACCCAGTACTTC
TRBJ2-3,.,TRBV7-9,.,12,CASSLERDTQYF,TGTGCCAGCAGCTTAGAGCGGGATACGCAGTATTTT
TRBJ1-1,once,TRBV28,.,12,CASKTVNTEAFF,TGTGCCAGCAAAACAGTGAACACTGAAGCTTTCTTT
TRBJ2-2,.,TRBV7-3,TRBD1,14,CASSEDRVHGELFF,TGTGCCAGCAGCGAGGACAGGGTCCACGGGGAGCTGTTTTTT
TRBJ2-2,.,TRBV9,TRBD2,16,CASSVARGRGTGELFF,TGTGCCAGCAGCGTAGCCCGCGGGAGGGGCACCGGGGAGCTGTTTTTT
TRBJ2-5,.,TRBV7-9,TRBD1,18,CASSSYQTAGQGEETQYF,TGTGCCAGCAGCTCTTACCAAACCGCGGGACAGGGGGAAGAGACCCAGTACTTC
TRBJ2-1,.,TRBV5-1,.,15,CASSSTIGATNEQFF,TGCGCCAGCAGCTCGACCATTGGAGCTACCAATGAGCAGTTCTTC
TRBJ1-3,.,TRBV19,.,14,CASTFAASGNTIYF,TGTGCCAGTACCTTCGCGGCCTCTGGAAACACCATATATTTT
TRBJ2-1,.,TRBV19,.,15,CASSMGGYSYNEQFF,TGTGCCAGTAGTATGGGGGGATACTCCTACAATGAGCAGTTCTTC
TRBJ2-7,.,TRBV27,.,14,CASRKGGSSYEQYF,TGTGCCAGCCGCAAGGGGGGAAGCTCCTACGAGCAGTACTTC
TRBJ1-1,.,TRBV9,.,16,CASSVGRKGRNTEAFF,TGTGCCAGCAGCGTAGGGCGTAAAGGGAGGAACACTGAAGCTTTCTTT
TRBJ1-1,.,TRBV27,.,16,CASSFHTGIMNTEAFF,TGTGCCAGCAGTTTTCATACAGGTATAATGAACACTGAAGCTTTCTTT
TRBJ2-5,few,TRBV4-1,.,14,CASSQVTVQETQYF,TGCGCCAGCAGCCAAGTAACAGTCCAAGAGACCCAGTACTTC
TRBJ2-7,.,TRBV4-1,TRBD2,14,CASSQASGPYEQYF,TGCGCCAGCAGCCAAGCTAGCGGCCCCTACGAGCAGTACTTC
TRBJ2-3,.,TRBV4-2,TRBD2,17,CASSQGTSGGALDTQYF,TGTGCCAGCAGCCAAGGGACTAGCGGGGGGGCTTTAGATACGCAGTATTTT
TRBJ1-2,once,TRBV28,.,12,CASTSQGYSYTF,TGTGCCAGCACTAGCCAGGGATACAGCTACACCTTC
TRBJ2-3,.,TRBV5-4,.,15,CASSLVGGGTDTQYF,TGTGCCAGCAGCTTGGTTGGGGGTGGCACAGATACGCAGTATTTT
TRBJ2-1,.,TRBV7-2,.,14,CASSLVTGPNEQFF,TGTGCCAGCAGCTTAGTCACAGGACCCAATGAGCAGTTCTTC
TRBJ2-2,.,TRBV19,.,15,CASSMGQITTGELFF,TGTGCCAGTAGTATGGGGCAGATCACGACCGGGGAGCTGTTTTTT
TRBJ2-1,.,TRBV5-6,TRBD2,16,CASSPPGLGFYNEQFF,TGTGCCAGCAGCCCGCCGGGACTAGGATTTTACAATGAGCAGTTCTTC
TRBJ1-1,.,TRBV5-4,TRBD1,15,CASSWDRGPHTEAFF,TGTGCCAGCAGCTGGGACAGGGGGCCCCACACTGAAGCTTTCTTT
TRBJ2-1,.,TRBV30,TRBD2,19,CAWNQERALSGRASSEQFF,TGTGCCTGGAACCAAGAGAGGGCCCTTAGCGGGAGGGCCTCTTCTGAGCAGTTCTTC
TRBJ2-3,.,TRBV9,TRBD2,17,CASSAFLAGGPTDTQYF,TGTGCCAGCAGCGCTTTCCTAGCGGGAGGGCCCACAGATACGCAGTATTTT
TRBJ2-3,few,TRBV14,.,15,CASSRGQGGTDTQYF,TGTGCCAGCAGCCGGGGGCAGGGAGGCACAGATACGCAGTATTTT
TRBJ1-2,.,TRBV28,TRBD1,13,CASNVDRGYGYTF,TGTGCCAGCAACGTGGACAGGGGATACGGCTACACCTTC
TRBJ2-1,.,TRBV5-1,.,13,CASSLVGNNEQFF,TGCGCCAGCAGCTTGGTTGGGAACAATGAGCAGTTCTTC
TRBJ2-7,.,TRBV6-5,TRBD1,14,CASSYEGQPYEQYF,TGTGCCAGCAGTTATGAGGGACAGCCATACGAGCAGTACTTC
TRBJ1-4,.,TRBV7-9,.,14,CASSLMTAGEKLFF,TGTGCCAGCAGCCTAATGACAGCTGGTGAAAAACTGTTTTTT
TRBJ2-7,.,TRBV5-1,TRBD2,15,CASSLLAGRSYEQYF,TGCGCCAGCAGCTTGCTAGCGGGACGTTCCTACGAGCAGTACTTC
TRBJ2-3,once,TRBV9,.,17,CASSPSPPGYSTDTQYF,TGTGCCAGCAGCCCCTCACCCCCGGGGTATAGCACAGATACGCAGTATTTT
TRBJ2-1,.,TRBV5-1,TRBD2,19,CASSPGTSGGRGMRDEQFF,TGCGCCAGCAGCCCAGGGACTAGCGGGGGTCGGGGGATGAGGGATGAGCAGTTCTTC
TRBJ2-2,once,TRBV10-3,TRBD1,16,CATGQVRLGNTGELFF,TGTGCCACCGGACAGGTTAGATTAGGAAACACCGGGGAGCTGTTTTTT
TRBJ2-1,.,TRBV6-1,.,13,CASTGIQGAEQFF,TGTGCCAGCACCGGAATACAGGGTGCTGAGCAGTTCTTC
TRBJ2-2,.,TRBV7-9,TRBD2,19,CASSFPRGLAGDATGELFF,TGTGCCAGCAGCTTCCCCAGGGGACTAGCGGGGGACGCCACCGGGGAGCTGTTTTTT
TRBJ1-2,once,TRBV21-1,.,14,CASSKAESNYGYTF,TGTGCCAGCAGCAAAGCCGAAAGTAACTATGGCTACACCTTC
TRBJ1-3,once,TRBV18,.,15,CASSPGTALGNTIYF,TGTGCCAGCTCACCTGGGACGGCACTAGGAAACACCATATATTTT
TRBJ1-1,few,TRBV10-3,.,13,CAISESRGTEAFF,TGTGCCATCAGTGAGTCAAGGGGAACTGAAGCTTTCTTT
TRBJ1-2,.,TRBV7-9,TRBD1,14,CASTPPGTVYGYTF,TGTGCCAGCACCCCGCCCGGGACAGTCTATGGCTACACCTTC